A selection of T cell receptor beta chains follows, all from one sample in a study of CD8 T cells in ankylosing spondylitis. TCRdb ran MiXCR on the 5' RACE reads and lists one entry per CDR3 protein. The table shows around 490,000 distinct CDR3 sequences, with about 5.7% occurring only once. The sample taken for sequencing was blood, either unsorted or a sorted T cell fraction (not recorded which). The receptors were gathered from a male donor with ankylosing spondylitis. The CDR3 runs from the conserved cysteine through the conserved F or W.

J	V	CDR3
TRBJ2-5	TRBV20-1	CSEGGLTPETQYF
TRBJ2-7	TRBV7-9	CASSLVGKASYEQYF
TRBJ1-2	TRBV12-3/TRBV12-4	CASRQGTSYGYTF
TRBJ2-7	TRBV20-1	CSARGALGHYEQYF
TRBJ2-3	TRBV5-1	CASSIWLAGGTDTQYF
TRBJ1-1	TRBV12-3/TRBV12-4	CASTPGGAGTEAFF
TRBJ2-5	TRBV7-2	CASSLLSGPQQTQYF
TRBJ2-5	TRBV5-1	CASSPGPGETQYF
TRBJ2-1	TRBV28	CASSSIQGVGNEQFF
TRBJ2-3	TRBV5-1	CASSIGSETDTQYF
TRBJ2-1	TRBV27	CASSRFGLAGTSSYNEQFF
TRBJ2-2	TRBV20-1	CSARRGANTGELFF
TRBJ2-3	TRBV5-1	CASSLARASGPITDTQYF
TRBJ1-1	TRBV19	CASRGWVQNTEAFF
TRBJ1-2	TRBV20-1	CSVGTAYGYTF